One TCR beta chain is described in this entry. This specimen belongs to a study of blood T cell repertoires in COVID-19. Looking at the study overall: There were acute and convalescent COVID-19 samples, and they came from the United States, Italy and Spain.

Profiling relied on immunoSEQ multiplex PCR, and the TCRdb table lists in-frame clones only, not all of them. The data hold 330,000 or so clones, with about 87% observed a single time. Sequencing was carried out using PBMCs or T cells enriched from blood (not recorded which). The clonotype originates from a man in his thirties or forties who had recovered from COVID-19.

The CDR3 spells CASKADYTGELFF. CDR3 DNA sequence: TGCGCCAGCAAGGCAGACTACACCGGGGAGCTGTTTTTT. V is TRBV10-1 and J is TRBJ2-2; D unclear. The germline V and J ends were trimmed by 7 bases and 3 bases, with 9 bases remaining between them. CDR1 is WNHNN and CDR2 is SYGVQD in the germline V gene (reference sequence). The CDR3 has 13 residues.